This T cell receptor beta chain was documented in a study of CD8 T cells in ankylosing spondylitis. A quantitative 5'-RACE method, one with molecular barcodes, was used to make TCR beta libraries. Each CDR3 protein is one row after TCRdb ran MiXCR on the 5' RACE reads. The repertoire holds more than 250,000 distinct CDR3 sequences, with 6.5% to 10% as singletons. General study findings and limits: Within peripheral blood, clones linked to disease were CD8+ and relatively rare. According to the report, clones linked to the disease were significantly enriched in matched synovial fluid samples taken from ankylosing spondylitis patients. A motif of roughly 8 highly homologous TCR beta variants was seen as apparently characteristic of ankylosing spondylitis blood.

The CDR3 length is 18 residues. Germline trimming cut 4 bases from V and 4 bases from J; bases unmatched to any gene: 18. In its sample, this clonotype was seen a few times. The antigen is undetermined. The receptor comes from a male donor with ankylosing spondylitis. Sequencing was done on a sample of blood, either unsorted or a sorted T cell fraction (not recorded which). The V gene is TRBV12-3 or TRBV12-4, the J gene TRBJ2-7; TRBD2 matches 8 bases. CDR3 in amino acids: CASSSRYTGTRSRYEQYF. For the CDR3, the DNA is TGTGCCAGCAGTTCCAGATACACGGGGACTAGGAGTCGGTACGAGCAGTACTTC.